This TCR beta chain derives from a study of CD8+CD57+ T cells in acquired aplastic anemia. About the research overall: Mean DNA quantity obtained from sorted CD4+ and CD8+ cells was approximately 3 ug.

TCR beta VDJ and CDR3 profiles were obtained from a genomic DNA template. TCRdb re-analysed the reads in MiXCR, keeping a single row per CDR3 protein. This table has approximately 180,000 distinct CDR3 sequences, approximately 52% appearing once. V shed 6 bases and J shed 3 bases, with 11 bases lying between them. Germline V lookup: CDR1 SGHVS, CDR2 FQNEAQ. This CDR3 has 13 amino acids. To note about this clonotype: Its cognate antigen is unknown.

Sequencing involved patients with CD8+CD57+ cell expansion previously shown by flow cytometry. The patients, all of them, had severe acquired aplastic anemia. Overall study results and limits: Patients and controls shared roughly 28 CD8+ CDR3 sequences, which appeared highly expressed in patients and within their immunodominant clones.

The specimen was sorted CD4+, CD8+, or CD8+CD57+ T cells (not recorded which) from PBMCs. The TCR comes from a human donor with aplastic anemia. V is TRBV7-8 and J is TRBJ1-1; D is possibly TRBD1 (5 bases). Here the CDR3 reads CASRLGADTEAFF. The CDR3 DNA reads TGTGCCAGCAGACTCGGGGCTGACACTGAAGCTTTCTTT.